The following is a T cell receptor (beta chain) sequence with its context. Authors' data handling: Reference gene primer amplification in the assay estimated nucleated cell counts. Produced via immunoSEQ multiplex PCR; TCRdb's table is partial and in-frame only. That table furnishes V, J and clone size, whereas the DNA furnished D and trimming. The sample includes fewer than 350,000 clones, 85% of them seen just once. This specimen belongs to a study of blood T cell repertoires in COVID-19. Membership in each cohort depended on participant-reported clinical history. The sequenced sample consisted of PBMCs or T cells enriched from blood (not recorded which). The receptor was derived from a woman in her thirties who had been exposed to COVID-19.

CDR3 DNA: TGTGCCTGGAGTGAAGGGGGTGCGGTGAAGGGCTACACCTTC. Its protein is CAWSEGGAVKGYTF. The chain employs TRBV30 and TRBJ1-2, with D tentatively TRBD1 (6 bases). The CDR3 is made up of 14 amino acids. V dropped 1 base and J dropped 8 bases, with 17 bases sitting between them. Germline CDR1 GTSNPN, CDR2 SVGIG (reference sequence).